The TCR beta chain described here comes from a study of T cells in Graves' hyperthyroidism and ophthalmopathy. Findings and limits, study-wide: The model's output predicted ophthalmopathy at a median of 6.5 months prior to onset. Expanded thyroid clonotypes (above 0.001) were mostly also found in blood.

RNA transcripts yielded amplified TCR beta CDR3 regions. With the HTBI primer set, the TCR CDR3 went through a first round of RT-PCR. A single record per CDR3 protein comes from TCRdb applying MiXCR to the multiplex PCR reads. The data show approximately 600,000 distinct CDR3 sequences, around 20% seen once. Ophthalmopathy patients showed a Clinical Activity Score of at least 3, NOSPECS grade of at least 4 and duration under 3 months. Germline loops: CDR1 SGHRS, CDR2 YFSETQ. J lost 3 bases, V lost 4 bases, and 12 bases had no gene match. The CDR3 spans 17 residues. As regards this clonotype: Its antigen is unidentified.

The receptor was derived from a man aged 25 to 40 with Graves' ophthalmopathy. Material for sequencing was blood. This rearrangement joins TRBV5-1 to TRBJ2-3; the match to TRBD2 covers 9 bases. The CDR3, as DNA: TGCGCCAGCAGCCCTAATATTCTAAGCGGGAGGACAGATACGCAGTATTTT. As protein: CASSPNILSGRTDTQYF.